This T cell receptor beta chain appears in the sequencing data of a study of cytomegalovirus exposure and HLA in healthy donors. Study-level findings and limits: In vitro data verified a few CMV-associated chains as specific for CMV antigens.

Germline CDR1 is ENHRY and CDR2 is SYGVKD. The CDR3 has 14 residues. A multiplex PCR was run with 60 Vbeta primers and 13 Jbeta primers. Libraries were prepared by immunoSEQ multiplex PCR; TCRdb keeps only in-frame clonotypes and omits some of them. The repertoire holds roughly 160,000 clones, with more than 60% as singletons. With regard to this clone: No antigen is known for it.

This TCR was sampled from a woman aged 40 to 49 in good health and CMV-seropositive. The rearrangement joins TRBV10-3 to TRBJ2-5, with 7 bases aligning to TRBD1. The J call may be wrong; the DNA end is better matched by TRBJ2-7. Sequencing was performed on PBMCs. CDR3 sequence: CAISESGQTYEQYF. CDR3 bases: TGTGCCATCAGTGAGTCGGGACAGACCTACGAGCAGTACTTC.